This TCR beta chain was sequenced for a study of blood T cell repertoires in COVID-19. This clone is a singleton in its sample. The CDR3 is made up of 16 amino acids. The V segment lost 7 bases and the J segment 1 base; nucleotides outside the gene matches: 13. Germline CDR1 reads SGHRS; CDR2 reads YFSETQ. The method was immunoSEQ multiplex PCR; TCRdb's version includes in-frame clones alone and lacks a portion of them. The sample gives 150,000 to 200,000 clones, more than 75% of which show up once; 17% is in the top ten. The chain has TRBV5-1 and TRBJ1-1; 7 bases map to TRBD1. The sequencing input was PBMCs or T cells enriched from blood (not recorded which). This TCR derives from a woman in her forties or fifties with acute COVID-19. In nucleotides, the CDR3 is TGCGCCAGCGGAATAGGACAGGTTATCGAGAACACTGAAGCTTTCTTT. This gives the protein CASGIGQVIENTEAFF.